The rows below give T cell receptor beta chains drawn from one sample of a study of T-cell reconstitution after alpha-beta-depleted transplantation in children. TCRdb recomputed calls from the PCR reads with MiXCR, one row per CDR3 protein. The sample shows some 120,000 distinct CDR3 sequences, around 10% of them seen only once. The material sequenced was PBMCs, taken before TCRalphabeta/CD19-depleted stem cell transplant. These receptors came from a boy younger than 10 with acute lymphoblastic leukemia, due to receive a stem cell transplant. Each CDR3 is given with its conserved first and last residue. The D gene is left open where the match is weak. A clone size is listed for some rows: how often the clone was seen (once, few, many), or a class if it is expanded.

abundance	d_gene	j_gene	v_gene	CDR3aa	CDR3nt
NA	NA	TRBJ2-1	TRBV7-6	CASSLGGGPYNEQFF	TGTGCCAGCAGCTTAGGGGGAGGCCCCTACAATGAGCAGTTCTTC
few	NA	TRBJ2-7	TRBV4-1	CASSQDPGALSSYEQYF	TGCGCCAGCAGCCAAGATCCCGGAGCTTTGAGCTCCTACGAGCAGTACTTC
few	NA	TRBJ2-1	TRBV12-3/TRBV12-4	CASSFGPVYNEQFF	TGTGCCAGCAGTTTTGGTCCCGTCTACAATGAGCAGTTCTTC
NA	TRBD2	TRBJ2-7	TRBV11-2	CASSRGLAGPISSYEQYF	TGTGCCAGCAGCCGGGGACTAGCGGGACCCATTTCTTCCTACGAGCAGTACTTC
NA	TRBD2	TRBJ2-7	TRBV25-1	CASMDETSGSGSGGGQYF	TGTGCCAGCATGGACGAAACTAGCGGGAGTGGGTCCGGAGGTGGGCAGTACTTC
NA	NA	TRBJ2-1	TRBV30	CAWSVAPNEQFF	TGTGCCTGGAGTGTAGCACCCAATGAGCAGTTCTTC
many	TRBD2	TRBJ2-1	TRBV7-8	CASSLGVGGSSYNEQFF	TGTGCCAGCAGCTTAGGAGTTGGCGGGAGCTCCTACAATGAGCAGTTCTTC
many	NA	TRBJ1-1	TRBV11-2	CASSLGGAGTNTEAFF	TGTGCCAGCAGCTTAGGTGGGGCAGGGACGAACACTGAAGCTTTCTTT
few	TRBD1	TRBJ1-4	TRBV20-1	CSALPGQINEKLFF	TGCAGTGCCCTGCCGGGACAGATTAATGAAAAACTGTTTTTT
few	NA	TRBJ1-2	TRBV29-1	CSVVGDGYTF	TGCAGCGTTGTTGGTGATGGCTACACCTTC
few	NA	TRBJ2-1	TRBV5-1	CASSVTSSYNEQFF	TGCGCCAGCAGCGTTACAAGCTCCTACAATGAGCAGTTCTTC
many	NA	TRBJ1-5	TRBV12-3/TRBV12-4	CASRGQYNQPQHF	TGTGCCAGCAGGGGGCAGTATAATCAGCCCCAGCATTTT
many	TRBD1	TRBJ2-5	TRBV12-3/TRBV12-4	CASRLTGRETQYF	TGTGCCAGCAGACTGACAGGGCGAGAGACCCAGTACTTC
many	NA	TRBJ2-2	TRBV27	CASSFPGRNTGELFF	TGTGCCAGCAGTTTCCCCGGCAGGAACACCGGGGAGCTGTTTTTT
few	TRBD2	TRBJ2-5	TRBV5-1	CASSPYGLAGGETQYF	TGCGCCAGCAGCCCCTATGGACTAGCGGGAGGGGAGACCCAGTACTTC
few	NA	TRBJ2-5	TRBV20-1	CSAQFFRIAEGVGTQYF	TGCAGTGCCCAGTTCTTCCGGATAGCGGAGGGGGTGGGGACCCAGTACTTC
many	TRBD1	TRBJ2-7	TRBV12-3/TRBV12-4	CASSLNRGYEQYF	TGTGCCAGCAGTTTAAACAGGGGTTACGAGCAGTACTTC
many	TRBD1	TRBJ2-2	TRBV12-3/TRBV12-4	CASSLTGAGELFF	TGTGCCAGCAGTTTGACAGGGGCCGGGGAGCTGTTTTTT
few	NA	TRBJ2-1	TRBV5-1	CASSLASDDEQFF	TGCGCCAGCAGCTTGGCGAGCGACGATGAGCAGTTCTTC
few	TRBD1	TRBJ1-2	TRBV7-8	CASSLETGGYGYTF	TGTGCCAGCAGCTTAGAGACAGGGGGCTATGGCTACACCTTC
NA	NA	TRBJ1-2	TRBV2	CASSDSYSSYTF	TGTGCCAGCAGTGACTCTTACTCTAGCTACACCTTC
few	TRBD1	TRBJ2-1	TRBV27	CASSFQGAGYNEQFF	TGTGCCAGCAGTTTTCAGGGGGCTGGCTACAATGAGCAGTTCTTC
NA	TRBD1	TRBJ1-2	TRBV5-1	CASSRDQTGGAGYGYTF	TGCGCCAGCAGCCGAGACCAGACAGGGGGCGCCGGCTATGGCTACACCTTC
NA	TRBD2	TRBJ2-7	TRBV2	CASSGDGTSTF	TGTGCCAGCAGTGGGGATGGGACTAGCACCTTC
few	TRBD2	TRBJ2-7	TRBV4-2	CASGGLEEYEQYF	TGTGCCAGCGGGGGACTAGAGGAGTACGAGCAGTACTTC
many	NA	TRBJ2-2	TRBV7-8	CASSLVVPGELFF	TGTGCCAGCAGCTTAGTGGTCCCCGGGGAGCTGTTTTTT
many	TRBD2	TRBJ2-5	TRBV20-1	CSARDPSGQETQYF	TGCAGTGCTAGAGACCCTAGCGGACAAGAGACCCAGTACTTC
NA	TRBD1	TRBJ2-7	TRBV5-1	CASSVGQPKWEQYF	TGCGCCAGCAGCGTGGGACAGCCCAAATGGGAGCAGTACTTC
NA	NA	TRBJ2-1	TRBV7-9	CASSLAEDSSYNEQFF	TGTGCCAGCAGCTTAGCGGAAGATAGCTCCTACAATGAGCAGTTCTTC
few	NA	TRBJ2-1	TRBV7-2	CASRAAVAQFF	TGTGCCAGCAGAGCCGCCGTAGCGCAGTTCTTC
few	NA	TRBJ2-1	TRBV20-1	CSARDPLRGGPYNEQFF	TGCAGTGCTAGAGACCCCCTTAGGGGTGGCCCCTACAATGAGCAGTTCTTC
many	NA	TRBJ2-2	TRBV3-1	CASSAIDSHTGELFF	TGTGCCAGCAGCGCCATCGACAGCCACACCGGGGAGCTGTTTTTT
NA	TRBD2	TRBJ2-7	TRBV5-6	CASSLYLERTSGASEQYF	TGTGCCAGCAGCTTATATCTAGAACGGACTAGCGGGGCTAGTGAGCAGTACTTC
few	TRBD1	TRBJ1-6	TRBV4-1	CASSQDWVGTGYSPLHF	TGCGCCAGCAGCCAAGATTGGGTGGGGACAGGGTATTCACCCCTCCACTTT
many	NA	TRBJ1-5	TRBV6-1	CASSVVREDNQPQHF	TGTGCCAGCAGTGTCGTCAGGGAGGACAATCAGCCCCAGCATTTT
many	TRBD1	TRBJ2-1	TRBV12-3/TRBV12-4	CASTLGTVSNEQFF	TGTGCCAGCACTCTTGGGACAGTTAGCAATGAGCAGTTCTTC
many	NA	TRBJ2-5	TRBV20-1	CSALSAAGSETQYF	TGCAGTGCCCTCTCGGCCGCGGGTTCGGAGACCCAGTACTTC
many	NA	TRBJ1-5	TRBV5-1	CASSSDGGNQPQHF	TGCGCCAGCAGCTCGGATGGGGGCAATCAGCCCCAGCATTTT
NA	NA	TRBJ2-7	TRBV20-1	CSARGLTAAYEQYF	TGCAGTGCTAGGGGCCTTACTGCCGCATACGAGCAGTACTTC
many	NA	TRBJ2-7	TRBV7-6	CASSLEAAGGSYEQYF	TGTGCCAGCAGCTTAGAGGCCGCCGGGGGCTCCTACGAGCAGTACTTC
NA	NA	TRBJ2-5	TRBV5-1	CASHSTVQETQYF	TGCGCCAGCCACTCGACAGTTCAAGAGACCCAGTACTTC
NA	TRBD2	TRBJ2-3	TRBV29-1	CSVGVGGSTDTQYF	TGCAGCGTTGGAGTGGGAGGGAGCACAGATACGCAGTATTTT
many	NA	TRBJ2-7	TRBV6-4	CASSDSEGRVVPYEQYF	TGTGCCAGCAGTGACTCAGAGGGGCGGGTGGTCCCCTACGAGCAGTACTTC
many	NA	TRBJ2-7	TRBV5-1	CASSLVQGRYEQYF	TGCGCCAGCAGCTTGGTACAGGGTCGCTACGAGCAGTACTTC
many	TRBD1	TRBJ2-7	TRBV12-3/TRBV12-4	CASSHPGGLSSYEQYF	TGTGCCAGCAGTCATCCAGGGGGCCTAAGCTCCTACGAGCAGTACTTC
many	TRBD1	TRBJ1-1	TRBV5-1	CASGTANTEAFF	TGCGCCAGCGGGACAGCGAACACTGAAGCTTTCTTT
NA	TRBD2	TRBJ2-5	TRBV18	CASSPTSGRAQETQYF	TGTGCCAGCTCACCGACTAGCGGGAGGGCCCAAGAGACCCAGTACTTC